What follows are 29 T cell receptor beta chains derived from one specimen sequenced in a study of early T cells in non-severe SARS-CoV-2 infection. MiXCR, run by TCRdb on the 5' RACE reads, gives a single entry per CDR3 protein. The top ten clones hold about 32% of a sample with about 36,000 distinct CDR3 sequences, around 5% of them seen once. The source material was whole blood. These receptors were obtained from an adult who was a healthcare worker with PCR-confirmed SARS-CoV-2 infection or an uninfected control (not recorded which).

The J gene is TRBJ2-1, the V gene TRBV12-3 or TRBV12-4, with TRBD2 matching 9 bases. Losses at the gene ends were 4 bases for V and 5 bases for J; bases not matched to a gene: 3. The CDR3 extends over 14 amino acids. This CDR3 reads CASSWAGGDNEQFF. The CDR3 bases are TGTGCCAGCAGTTGGGCGGGAGGGGACAATGAGCAGTTCTTC.

This clonotype was detected ten times or more. The chain joins TRBV11-2 to TRBJ2-7; the D gene could be TRBD1 or TRBD2 (5 bases each). Trimming removed 3 bases at V and 5 bases at J, with 11 bases between. CDR3 length equals 13 residues. Germline V gives CDR1 SGHAT, CDR2 FQNNGV. The CDR3 bases are TGTGCCAGCAGCTTCCCGGGGCGAAACGAGCAGTACTTC. This gives the protein CASSFPGRNEQYF.

This clonotype showed up many times. V is TRBV19 and J is TRBJ1-5; 8 positions match TRBD1. CDR1 and CDR2 from the germline V gene are LNHDA and SQIVND (reference sequence). The CDR3 extends over 16 amino acids. J gave up 3 bases and V 6 bases, and 10 bases lay outside the gene matches. The CDR3 region is CASRKPGTGLNQPQHF. The CDR3 DNA sequence: TGTGCCAGTAGAAAACCCGGGACAGGACTCAATCAGCCCCAGCATTTT.

By sample fraction, this clonotype is hyperexpanded. The chain employs TRBV9 and TRBJ2-1, with 9 bases that match TRBD2. The length of the CDR3 is 15 residues. Germline-derived CDR1 and CDR2 are SGDLS and YYNGEE. After removal of 4 bases from V and 7 bases from J, the junction contained 9 bases not matched to a gene. CDR3 protein: CASSPDSGSQNEQFF. The CDR3 nucleotides read TGTGCCAGCAGCCCTGATAGCGGGAGTCAGAATGAGCAGTTCTTC.

This clonotype was counted many times. The J gene is TRBJ2-7, the V gene TRBV30, with D perhaps assigned TRBD1 or TRBD2 (6 bases each). Germline-derived CDR1 and CDR2 are GTSNPN and SVGIG (reference sequence). V was trimmed by 5 bases and J by 5 bases, leaving 22 bases between them. The CDR3 runs to 15 residues. Here the CDR3 reads CAWVPGGTIWHEQYF. In DNA form, the CDR3 reads TGTGCCTGGGTCCCTGGCGGGACAATATGGCACGAGCAGTACTTC.

This clonotype occurred many times. This chain joins TRBV12-3 or TRBV12-4 and TRBJ2-7, with TRBD2 as a possible D gene (6 bases). This CDR3 region has 15 residues. Trimming stripped 5 bases from V and 4 bases from J, with 18 bases between. CDR3 bases: TGTGCCAGCAGTCTAAGTATGGGACTCGGTTACGAGCAGTACTTC. Residues: CASSLSMGLGYEQYF.

This clonotype was picked up many times. The rearrangement links TRBV6-5 to TRBJ2-5; D may match TRBD1 or TRBD2 (6 bases each). The CDR3 runs to 15 residues. Germline-derived CDR1 and CDR2 are MNHEY and SVGAGI. V gave up 0 bases and J gave up 5 bases, with 13 bases separating them. The CDR3 loop reads CASSYSGGPWETQYF. Written as DNA, the CDR3 is TGTGCCAGCAGTTACTCCGGGGGCCCCTGGGAGACCCAGTACTTC.

This clonotype occurred a few times. CDR3 sequence: CASSREGTSYNEQFF. The CDR3, as DNA: TGTGCCAGCTCACGAGAGGGGACATCTTACAATGAGCAGTTCTTC. The chain is built from TRBV18 and TRBJ2-1; possible D gene TRBD1, 6 bases. The CDR3 contains 15 residues. V was trimmed by 4 bases and J by 4 bases, leaving 14 bases between them. Per the germline V gene, CDR1 is KGHSH and CDR2 is LQKENI.

This clonotype was picked up a small number of times. In DNA form, the CDR3 reads TGTGCCAGCAGCTTTAATACCGAGCAGTACTTC. It is translated as CASSFNTEQYF. This chain connects TRBV3-1 to TRBJ2-7; D gene ambiguous. V lost 5 bases and J lost 6, with 8 bases in between. The germline V gene encodes CDR1 LGHDT and CDR2 YNNKEL (reference sequence). The CDR3 length is 11 residues.

In its sample, this clonotype was seen a few times. The rearrangement links TRBV9 to TRBJ2-7; 7 bases fit TRBD1. V gave up 2 bases and J gave up 3 bases; unmatched junction bases: 8. CDR1 SGDLS and CDR2 YYNGEE come from the germline V gene. The CDR3 loop spans 15 amino acids. Here the CDR3 reads CASSVSGTANYEQYF. For the CDR3, the DNA is TGTGCCAGCAGCGTGAGTGGGACAGCAAACTACGAGCAGTACTTC.

This clonotype came up many times. This rearrangement joins TRBV5-1 to TRBJ2-3; D tentatively fits TRBD1 or TRBD2 (5 bases each). This CDR3 contains 12 residues. Trimming removed 2 bases at V and 6 bases at J, with 7 bases between. The germline gives CDR1 SGHRS, CDR2 YFSETQ. CDR3 region: CASSLRDDTQYF. CDR3 in DNA: TGCGCCAGCAGCTTAAGGGACGATACGCAGTATTTT.

This clonotype showed up many times. V is TRBV9 and J is TRBJ1-6; possible D gene TRBD1, 5 bases. Looked up from germline, CDR1 is SGDLS and CDR2 is YYNGEE. The CDR3 is 17 amino acids. V shed 0 bases and J shed 0 bases, with 10 bases lying between them. DNA of the CDR3: TGTGCCAGCAGCGTAGGTCAGGGAAGCTCCTATAATTCACCCCTCCACTTT. As protein: CASSVGQGSSYNSPLHF.

The sample holds many counts of this clonotype. Relative to the germline gene, one junction end is altered; a read error may explain this. The chain carries TRBV20-1 and TRBJ2-1; TRBD2 might be the D (5 bases). The CDR3 runs 11 residues. Looked up from germline, CDR1 is DFQATT and CDR2 is SNEGSKA (reference sequence). CDR3 in amino acids: CSASSFNEQFF. CDR3 in DNA: TGCAGCGCTAGCAGTTTCAATGAGCAGTTCTTC.

This clonotype showed up just a few times. The chain employs TRBV18 and TRBJ2-2; D uncertain. CDR3 length: 15 amino acids. Germline CDR1 reads KGHSH; CDR2 reads LQKENI. V was shortened by 1 base and J by 2 bases, with 8 bases between the two germline ends. The CDR3 sequence is CASSPQGPNTGELFF. CDR3 nucleotide sequence: TGTGCCAGCTCACCACAGGGCCCAAACACCGGGGAGCTGTTTTTT.

The V and J genes are TRBV2 and TRBJ1-6, with 8 bases that match TRBD1. The length of the CDR3 is 15 residues. Germline V gene sequence: CDR1 SNHLY, CDR2 FYNNEI. V was clipped by 6 bases and J by 11 bases; unmatched bases: 12. CDR3 sequence reads: CASSRQGKVGTPLHF. The CDR3 nucleotides read TGTGCCAGCAGCCGACAGGGGAAGGTCGGGACACCCCTCCACTTT.

This clonotype showed up many times. V usage is TRBV12-3 or TRBV12-4 and J usage is TRBJ2-3; no clear D gene. The V end was cut by 3 bases, the J end by 8 bases, with 9 bases between. The CDR3 loop spans 12 amino acids. The CDR3 here is CASSFGFGTQYF. CDR3 DNA sequence: TGTGCCAGCAGTTTTGGGTTCGGTACGCAGTATTTT.

This clonotype was detected ten times or more. The chain has TRBV6-1 and TRBJ2-1, with D perhaps matching TRBD2 (6 bases). With 7 bases removed from V and 2 bases from J, the gap between germline ends came to 21 bases. Per the germline V gene, CDR1 is MNHNS and CDR2 is SASEGT. There are 17 residues in the CDR3. Written as DNA, the CDR3 is TGTGCCAGCACCCCAAGGGCGGGCGGGGCTACCTACAATGAGCAGTTCTTC. It translates to CASTPRAGGATYNEQFF.

This chain uses TRBV28 with TRBJ2-4; the match to TRBD1 covers 10 bases. V shed 5 bases and J 8 bases; nucleotides not matched to a gene: 6. From germline, CDR1 is MDHEN and CDR2 SYDVKM. This CDR3 is built from 14 residues. The CDR3 coding sequence is TGTGCCAGCAGTCTCGGACAGGGGGGGGACATTCAGTACTTC. Amino acids: CASSLGQGGDIQYF.

The rearrangement joins TRBV18 to TRBJ1-1; no definite D call. CDR1 and CDR2 (germline): KGHSH, LQKENI. The CDR3 runs to 14 residues. Trimming left V 1 base short and J 1 base short, with 7 bases between. The DNA for the CDR3 is TGTGCCAGCTCACCACAGCAGGAGAACACTGAAGCTTTCTTT. It translates to CASSPQQENTEAFF.

This chain links TRBV7-9 with TRBJ2-1; TRBD2 agrees at 11 bases. The CDR3 is 19 amino acids. V shed 5 bases and J 7 bases; nucleotides not matched to a gene: 19. Germline CDR1 is SEHNR and CDR2 is FQNEAQ (reference sequence). The CDR3 bases are TGTGCCAGCAGCAGAAGCGGACTAGCGGGTACCGCCGGTAGAAATGAGCAGTTCTTC. It specifies CASSRSGLAGTAGRNEQFF.

This clonotype was seen only a few times. This sequence joins TRBV12-3 or TRBV12-4 and TRBJ2-7, with TRBD2 matching 11 bases. The trim removed 3 bases at V and 2 bases at J, leaving 6 bases unmatched. The CDR3 covers 16 residues. The CDR3 coding sequence is TGTGCCAGCAGTTTGGCACTAGCGGGAGTTGCCTACGAGCAGTACTTC. Protein: CASSLALAGVAYEQYF.

This clonotype was seen a handful of times. The chain employs TRBV6-6 and TRBJ2-7; D gene unclear. The germline V gene has CDR1 MNHNY and CDR2 SVGAGI (reference sequence). This CDR3 is 11 amino acids long. The V end was cut by 7 bases, the J end by 2 bases, with 6 bases between. The CDR3 nucleotides read TGTGCCAGCACGGGTGCCTACGAGCAGTACTTC. Its translation is CASTGAYEQYF.

This clonotype was observed many times. The chain employs TRBV7-2 and TRBJ2-7, with TRBD2 matching over 7 bases. The V gene's germline CDR1 is SGHTA and CDR2 FQGNSA. Unmatched junction bases numbered 9, after V lost 3 bases and J lost 4 bases. CDR3 length: 15 amino acids. The CDR3 DNA sequence: TGTGCCAGCAGCTTTACGGGGGGTTTTGCGTACGAGCAGTACTTC. Encoded protein: CASSFTGGFAYEQYF.

Only a few counts were recorded for this clonotype. The gene calls are TRBV19 and TRBJ2-5; no clear D gene. The germline V gene has CDR1 LNHDA and CDR2 SQIVND (reference sequence). The V gene lost 4 bases and the J gene lost 3 bases, with 12 bases spanning the gap. The CDR3 is 14 residues long. CDR3 region: CASSTRRQEETQYF. CDR3 nucleotide sequence: TGTGCCAGTAGTACTCGTCGGCAGGAAGAGACCCAGTACTTC.

There are many counts of this clonotype. The chain has TRBV12-3 or TRBV12-4 and TRBJ2-3; tentatively, D is TRBD2 (5 bases). V was pared by 5 bases and J by 1 base, with 37 bases between. The CDR3 loop spans 23 amino acids. Here the CDR3 DNA reads TGTGCCAGCAGTGGTATAGGGCTATCTCTAGGTGGGGTCGGTGGAGGTGGCACAGATACGCAGTATTTT. It is translated as CASSGIGLSLGGVGGGGTDTQYF.

The table lists this clonotype with many counts. V usage is TRBV20-1 and J usage is TRBJ2-4; 11 nucleotides match TRBD1. Looked up from germline, CDR1 is DFQATT and CDR2 is SNEGSKA (reference sequence). The V gene end was trimmed by 2 bases and the J gene end by 7 bases; junction bases not matched to a gene: 19. The CDR3 spans 19 residues. The chain's CDR3 is CSARSMLPRDRGKGNIQYF. The CDR3 nucleotides are TGCAGTGCTAGATCCATGCTCCCACGGGACAGGGGGAAGGGGAACATTCAGTACTTC.

This chain uses TRBV6-2 or TRBV6-3 with TRBJ2-7; D is unclear. Germline V gene sequence: CDR1 MNHEY, CDR2 SVGEGT. The CDR3 sequence is 12 residues long. The germline V and J ends were trimmed by 2 bases and 3 bases, with 5 bases remaining between them. DNA of the CDR3: TGTGCCAGCAGTTACGTCGTCTACGAGCAGTACTTC. Translation: CASSYVVYEQYF.

This clonotype turned up a few times. The genes are TRBV10-2 and TRBJ2-2, with D tentatively TRBD1 (6 bases). The CDR3 contains 15 residues. Germline-derived CDR1 and CDR2 are WSHSY and SAAADI. V was pared by 7 bases and J by 4 bases, with 16 bases between. The CDR3 spells CASTPAGAFTGELFF. Written as DNA, the CDR3 is TGCGCCAGCACCCCGGCAGGGGCCTTCACCGGGGAGCTGTTTTTT.

This clonotype was seen many times. The chain couples TRBV20-1 to TRBJ1-5, with TRBD1 as a possible D gene (5 bases). V gave up 5 bases and J gave up 4 bases, with 18 bases separating them. Germline V lookup: CDR1 DFQATT, CDR2 SNEGSKA (reference sequence). This CDR3 has 15 residues. The CDR3 sequence: CSASTATGGNQPQHF. The CDR3 nucleotides are TGCAGTGCTTCAACCGCTACAGGTGGAAATCAGCCCCAGCATTTT.